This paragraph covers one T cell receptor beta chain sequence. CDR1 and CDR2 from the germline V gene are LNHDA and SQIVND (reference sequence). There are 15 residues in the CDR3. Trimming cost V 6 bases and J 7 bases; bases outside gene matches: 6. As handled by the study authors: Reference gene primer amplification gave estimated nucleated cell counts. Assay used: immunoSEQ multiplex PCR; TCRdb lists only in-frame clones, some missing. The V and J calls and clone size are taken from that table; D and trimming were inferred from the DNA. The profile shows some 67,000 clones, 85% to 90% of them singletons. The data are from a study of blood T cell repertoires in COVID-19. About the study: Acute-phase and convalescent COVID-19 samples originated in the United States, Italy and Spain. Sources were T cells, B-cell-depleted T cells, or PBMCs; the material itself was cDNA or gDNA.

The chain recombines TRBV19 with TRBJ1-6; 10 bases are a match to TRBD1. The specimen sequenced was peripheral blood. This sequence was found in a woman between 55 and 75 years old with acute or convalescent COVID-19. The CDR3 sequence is CASSKDRGHNSPLHF. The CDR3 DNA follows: TGTGCCAGTAGCAAAGACAGGGGGCACAATTCACCCCTCCACTTT.